This is a list of T cell receptor beta chains from one sample in a study of beta chain features in type 1 diabetes. Some clones are missing from TCRdb's copy, which holds only in-frame ones; the method was immunoSEQ multiplex PCR. This sample has 200,000 to 300,000 clones; 20% occur once, and the top ten carry roughly 0.028%. The material sequenced was naive CD4+ T cells from blood. These TCRs come from a woman aged 40-49 years with type 1 diabetes. Each CDR3 is given with its conserved first and last residue. Fields, in order: V gene, clone size, CDR3 length, D gene, J gene, CDR3 DNA, CDR3 protein. The D gene is left open where the match is weak. Only some rows state a clone size, as once, few, many or a class for expanded clones.

TRBV19	NA	12	NA	TRBJ2-7	TGTGCCAGTAGTGACAGGCTCTACGAGCAGTACTTC	CASSDRLYEQYF
TRBV4-3	few	14	NA	TRBJ2-1	TGCGCCAGCAGCCAAGAGGGGGGTGGCAATGAGCAGTTCTTC	CASSQEGGGNEQFF
TRBV4-3	few	15	TRBD2	TRBJ2-1	TGCGCCAGCAGCCAAGAAGCGGGGGGGCCTGATGAGCAGTTCTTC	CASSQEAGGPDEQFF
TRBV4-3	few	15	NA	TRBJ2-7	TGCGCCAGCAGCCAAGATGAGGTCTCCTCCTACGAGCAGTACTTC	CASSQDEVSSYEQYF
TRBV11-3	NA	13	NA	TRBJ2-7	TGTGCCAGCAGCTTACAGGGATCCTACGAGCAGTACTTC	CASSLQGSYEQYF
TRBV2	few	15	NA	TRBJ1-6	TGTGCCAGCAGTGAGGACAGCTCCTATAATTCACCCCTCCACTTT	CASSEDSSYNSPLHF
TRBV30	NA	12	NA	TRBJ2-7	TGTGCCTGGGGTGAGGGGGTTTCCGAGCAGTACTTC	CAWGEGVSEQYF
TRBV15	NA	15	NA	TRBJ1-3	TGTGCCACCAGCAGTTACAGAACCTCTGGAAACACCATATATTTT	CATSSYRTSGNTIYF
TRBV19	few	13	TRBD1	TRBJ2-1	TGTGCCAGTAGTGGGACAGGGTTCAATGAGCAGTTCTTC	CASSGTGFNEQFF
TRBV29-1	few	12	TRBD1	TRBJ2-7	TGCAGCGCTATAGGACAGGGAAACGAGCAGTACTTC	CSAIGQGNEQYF
TRBV4-3	NA	15	NA	TRBJ1-6	TGCGCCAGCAGCCAAGATACAGGAACCTATTCACCCCTCCACTTT	CASSQDTGTYSPLHF
TRBV5-1	few	13	NA	TRBJ1-1	TGCGCCAGCAGCCCGCGGGTGAACACTGAAGCTTTCTTT	CASSPRVNTEAFF
TRBV6-5	NA	13	NA	TRBJ2-7	TGTGCCAGCAGTTACAGGGGCGCCTACGAGCAGTACTTC	CASSYRGAYEQYF
TRBV28	NA	14	TRBD1	TRBJ1-2	TGTGCCAGCAGCTTGCCGGGACAGGGAAATGGCTACACCTTC	CASSLPGQGNGYTF
TRBV5-1	NA	17	TRBD2	TRBJ2-1	TGCGCCAGCAGTTTACGCTCGCTAGCGGGGGGCGGGAATGAGCAGTTCTTC	CASSLRSLAGGGNEQFF
TRBV7-2	NA	13	NA	TRBJ2-5	TGTGCCAGCAGCCCCTCGTTACAAGAGACCCAGTACTTC	CASSPSLQETQYF
TRBV6-1	NA	16	NA	TRBJ2-1	TGTGCCAGCAGTGGAAACAGGGCAGGATCCTACAATGAGCAGTTCTTC	CASSGNRAGSYNEQFF
TRBV14	few	16	TRBD1	TRBJ2-1	TGTGCCAGCAGCCGGGACAGGGGGCGAAAATGGGATGAGCAGTTCTTC	CASSRDRGRKWDEQFF
TRBV18	NA	13	TRBD1	TRBJ2-1	TGTGCCAGCTCCGGGACAGGGGAAAATGAGCAGTTCTTC	CASSGTGENEQFF
TRBV30	few	13	NA	TRBJ1-1	TGTGCCTGCCGATCAGGGTTGGACACTGAAGCTTTCTTT	CACRSGLDTEAFF
TRBV4-3	few	18	TRBD1	TRBJ2-1	TGCGCCAGCAGCCAAGAAGTCAGGGGGTTTAGCTCCTACAATGAGCAGTTCTTC	CASSQEVRGFSSYNEQFF
TRBV19	NA	14	NA	TRBJ1-2	TGTGCCAGCCGGCGGGACGCCCCTAACTATGGCTACACCTTC	CASRRDAPNYGYTF
TRBV5-1	NA	12	TRBD2	TRBJ2-5	TGCGCCAGCAGGCGGGGGGGAGAGACCCAGTACTTC	CASRRGGETQYF
TRBV7-3	NA	16	TRBD1	TRBJ2-1	TGTGCCAGCAGCTTAGCAGGGACAGGGCCTGACAATGAGCAGTTCTTC	CASSLAGTGPDNEQFF
TRBV9	NA	17	TRBD1	TRBJ1-3	TGTGCCAGCAGCGGGGGACAGGCCGTCTACTCTGGAAACACCATATATTTT	CASSGGQAVYSGNTIYF
TRBV1	few	13	NA	TRBJ1-5	TGCACCAGCAGCGGGGGGAGCAATCAGCCCCAGCATTTT	CTSSGGSNQPQHF
TRBV9	NA	16	NA	TRBJ1-1	TGTGCCAGCAGCGTAGAGGCAGGGTGGACGAACACTGAAGCTTTCTTT	CASSVEAGWTNTEAFF
TRBV7-2	few	16	TRBD2	TRBJ2-1	TGTGCCAGCAGCTTAGCGCAAACTAGCGGGAGGGATGAGCAGTTCTTC	CASSLAQTSGRDEQFF
TRBV15	few	12	NA	TRBJ1-5	TGTGCCACCAGCGTAGGGGTCAGGCCCCAGCATTTT	CATSVGVRPQHF
TRBV5-6	NA	14	NA	TRBJ1-5	TGTGCCAGCAGCTTGGGTCGGTCCGATCAGCCCCAGCATTTT	CASSLGRSDQPQHF
TRBV7-9	NA	14	NA	TRBJ2-3	TGTGCCAGCAGCTTCCTCGGGGGCACAGATACGCAGTATTTT	CASSFLGGTDTQYF
TRBV29-1	few	13	NA	TRBJ1-1	TGCAGCGTTGAAGGGCGGATGAACACTGAAGCTTTCTTT	CSVEGRMNTEAFF
TRBV18	few	15	NA	TRBJ2-7	TGTGCCAGCTCACCACCGTATGGGAGCGCCTACGAGCAGTACTTC	CASSPPYGSAYEQYF
TRBV9	NA	17	NA	TRBJ2-3	TGTGCCAGCAGCGTAGATCCCTGGTCCGGGAGAGGGTATACGCAGTATTTT	CASSVDPWSGRGYTQYF
TRBV28	few	13	NA	TRBJ2-7	TGTGCCAGCGTTAGGGGTGACTCCTACGAGCAGTACTTC	CASVRGDSYEQYF
TRBV15	few	13	NA	TRBJ1-3	TGTGCCACGAGTCAGGGCTCTGGAAACACCATATATTTT	CATSQGSGNTIYF
TRBV6-6	NA	13	TRBD1	TRBJ2-7	TGTGCCAGCAGTTCACCGGACAGGGTCGAGCAGTACTTC	CASSSPDRVEQYF
TRBV9	few	14	NA	TRBJ2-1	TGTGCCAGCAGCGTAATGAACAGGGTCAATGAGCAGTTCTTC	CASSVMNRVNEQFF
TRBV18	few	13	NA	TRBJ1-1	TGTGCCAGTTCCGGGGGAGAAGACACTGAAGCTTTCTTT	CASSGGEDTEAFF
TRBV28	few	13	NA	TRBJ1-3	TGTGCCAGCAGTTTCCCAGGGAGAAACACCATATATTTT	CASSFPGRNTIYF
TRBV25-1	few	14	TRBD1	TRBJ1-1	TGTGCCAGCAGTGATGCCGGACAGGGGGTGGAAGCTTTCTTT	CASSDAGQGVEAFF
TRBV4-3	once	13	NA	TRBJ2-7	TGCGCCAGCAGCCAAGAGCGAGGGGGCGAGCAGTACTTC	CASSQERGGEQYF
TRBV7-9	NA	15	TRBD1	TRBJ2-7	TGTGCCAGCAGCCGGGCGGACAGGGCCCCCTACGAGCAGTACTTC	CASSRADRAPYEQYF
TRBV28	NA	15	TRBD1	TRBJ2-7	TGTGCCAGCAGTGGGGTGACAGGGGTCTCCTACGAGCAGTACTTC	CASSGVTGVSYEQYF
TRBV5-1	few	15	TRBD1	TRBJ1-1	TGCGCCAGCAGCTTGCCCGAACAGGGGATGTCTGAAGCTTTCTTT	CASSLPEQGMSEAFF
TRBV19	NA	14	NA	TRBJ1-1	TGTGCCAGCAGACCTTTCGGAGGGAACACTGAAGCTTTCTTT	CASRPFGGNTEAFF
TRBV5-4	NA	13	TRBD1	TRBJ1-1	TGTGCCAGCAGCAAGGGACAGACCACTGAAGCTTTCTTT	CASSKGQTTEAFF
TRBV19	NA	13	NA	TRBJ1-5	TGTGCCAGTAGTATAAGCGGAAATCAGCCCCAGCATTTT	CASSISGNQPQHF
TRBV5-1	NA	15	TRBD2	TRBJ2-5	TGCGCCAGCAGCGGCCGGACTAGCGGGGGTGAGACCCAGTACTTC	CASSGRTSGGETQYF
TRBV30	NA	14	NA	TRBJ2-7	TGTGCCTGGAGTTTTGGCGGGGTACCCCTCGAGCAGTACTTC	CAWSFGGVPLEQYF
TRBV4-2	few	15	NA	TRBJ1-2	TGTGCCAGCAGCCAAGACGGGACATCCCAATATGGCTACACCTTC	CASSQDGTSQYGYTF
TRBV7-9	few	12	TRBD2	TRBJ2-5	TGTGCCAGCAATTGGGGGGGTGAGACCCAGTACTTC	CASNWGGETQYF